The source of this T cell receptor beta chain is a study of T cell changes during pregnancy in multiple sclerosis. Germline CDR1 reads SGHRS; CDR2 reads YFSETQ. V lost 0 bases, J lost 4 bases, and 9 bases lay in between. The CDR3 consists of 14 residues. The protocol was immunoSEQ multiplex PCR, while the TCRdb copy is restricted to in-frame clones and leaves out a portion. This table has more than 80,000 clones, 75% to 95% appearing once. Source: peripheral blood, taken before pregnancy. This chain joins TRBV5-1 and TRBJ2-3, with a weak D call TRBD2 (7 bases). The origin of this receptor is a female donor with multiple sclerosis, enrolled in a pregnancy study. For the CDR3, the DNA is TGCGCCAGCAGCTTGGAAGGGGGGGCAGATACGCAGTATTTT. This sequence encodes CASSLEGGADTQYF.